The 8 T cell receptor beta chains listed next were all sequenced from one sample in a study of blood T cells in healthy people across ages. It was with a sample-barcoded 5' primer and a J-beta primer mix that a second PCR of roughly 6 to 11 cycles was run. Using its own MiXCR run on the 5' RACE reads, TCRdb lists one record per CDR3 protein. The data contain about 1 million distinct CDR3 sequences, around 43% of them seen just once; the ten biggest clones take up about 20%. Sequencing input: blood. These receptors all stem from a woman aged 55-69 years in good health.

This clonotype was seen a handful of times. The J gene is TRBJ2-3, the V gene TRBV12-3 or TRBV12-4; the D gene is possibly TRBD1 (6 bases). CDR3 length: 18 residues. V was shortened by 5 bases and J by 0 bases, with 21 bases between the two germline ends. CDR3: CASSPGWGLEVSTDTQYF. The CDR3, as DNA: TGTGCCAGCAGTCCCGGGTGGGGGCTGGAGGTGAGCACAGATACGCAGTATTTT.

This clonotype appeared once. The rearrangement joins TRBV5-1 to TRBJ2-5; D might be TRBD2 (6 bases). Trimming stripped 2 bases from V and 4 bases from J, with 15 bases between. The CDR3 runs 15 residues. Germline CDR1 SGHRS, CDR2 YFSETQ. CDR3 residues: CASSLGGLEGETQYF. CDR3 sequence (DNA): TGCGCCAGCAGCTTAGGAGGGCTAGAGGGAGAGACCCAGTACTTC. The full variable domain, completed using reference TRBV5-1 and TRBJ2-5, is KAGVTQTPRYLIKTRGQQVTLSCSPISGHRSVSWYQQTPGQGLQFLFEYFSETQRNKGNFPGRFSGRQFSNSRSEMNVSTLELGDSALYLCASSLGGLEGETQYFGPGTRLLVL.

This sequence joins TRBV20-1 and TRBJ2-1; D unclear. The J call may be incorrect, as the DNA end agrees better with TRBJ2-7. Germline-derived CDR1 and CDR2 are DFQATT and SNEGSKA (reference sequence). This CDR3 is 15 amino acids long. The CDR3 DNA sequence: TGCAGTGCTCAGTTATCTAAGGGTTTCTACAACGAGCAGTACTTC. Protein product: CSAQLSKGFYNEQYF.

This clonotype was counted a few times. This rearrangement joins TRBV3-1 to TRBJ2-5; tentatively, D is TRBD1 (6 bases). Germline assignment: CDR1 LGHDT and CDR2 YNNKEL (reference sequence). Deletions cut 2 bases from V and 1 base from J, with 8 bases between. The CDR3 is 14 residues long. Written as DNA, the CDR3 is TGTGCCAGCAGCCAACGGACAGCCCAAGAGACCCAGTACTTC. This translates into CASSQRTAQETQYF.

This clonotype was seen more than once but under ten times. This chain uses TRBV6-6 with TRBJ2-5, with 7 bases lining up with TRBD2. Unmatched junction bases numbered 15, after V lost 3 bases and J lost 5 bases. The CDR3 spans 17 residues. The germline gives CDR1 MNHNY, CDR2 SVGAGI (reference sequence). The CDR3 here is CASSYFVGGSDLETQYF. DNA of the CDR3: TGTGCCAGCAGTTATTTTGTAGGCGGGAGTGATTTGGAGACCCAGTACTTC.

This rearrangement joins TRBV5-1 to TRBJ2-1, with 13 bases that match TRBD2. Germline V gene lookup returns CDR1 SGHRS and CDR2 YFSETQ. CDR3 length: 15 amino acids. The V and J ends lost 6 bases and 10 bases, in that order; junction bases with no gene match: 10. The CDR3 protein is CASKQGLAGLEEQFF. CDR3 bases: TGCGCCAGCAAACAGGGACTAGCGGGATTAGAGGAGCAGTTCTTC.

This clonotype appeared many times. The rearrangement uses TRBV6-6 and TRBJ2-3; 14 nucleotides match TRBD2. J lost 2 bases, V lost 4 bases, and 5 bases had no gene match. Germline CDR1 reads MNHNY; CDR2 reads SVGAGI (reference sequence). The CDR3 consists of 17 residues. CDR3 sequence reads: CASSSRLAGGTTDTQYF. The CDR3 DNA follows: TGTGCCAGCAGTTCCCGACTAGCGGGAGGGACCACAGATACGCAGTATTTT.

The rearrangement joins TRBV7-6 to TRBJ2-4, with TRBD2 matching 14 bases. The end of the DNA fits TRBJ2-7 better, so the J call may be wrong. CDR1 and CDR2 from the germline V gene are SGHVS and FNYEAQ. The CDR3 is made up of 16 amino acids. The CDR3 DNA reads TGTGCCAGCAGCTTAGGGGGACTAGCGGGAGACTACGAGCAGTACTTC. Amino acids: CASSLGGLAGDYEQYF.